These 2 T cell receptor beta chains share one sample of origin, sequenced in a study of blood T cells in healthy people across ages. A sample-barcoded 5' primer and a J-beta primer mix were used in a second PCR of roughly 7 to 12 cycles. TCRdb re-called the 5' RACE reads through MiXCR, storing one row per CDR3 protein. The sample yields hundreds of thousands of distinct CDR3 sequences, around 49% seen once. The specimen was blood. These receptors all come from a woman in her sixties in good health.

This clonotype was detected only a few times. This chain links TRBV7-2 with TRBJ1-5; D is undetermined. The CDR3 contains 13 residues. V was shortened by 1 base and J by 7 bases, with 8 bases between the two germline ends. Germline-derived CDR1 and CDR2 are SGHTA and FQGNSA. The CDR3 protein is CASSLGNSQPQHF. The CDR3 DNA reads as TGTGCCAGCAGCTTAGGGAACTCGCAGCCCCAGCATTTT.

This clonotype has just a few counts. One base away lies a much larger clone, so this may be a sequencing read error. The chain combines TRBV9 with TRBJ2-7; 8 nucleotides line up with TRBD1. There are 15 residues in the CDR3. V shed 3 bases, J shed 2 bases, and the junction held 7 bases outside the gene matches. Per the germline V gene, CDR1 is SGDLS and CDR2 is YYNGEE. The CDR3 spells CASSGGAGQAYEQYF. In DNA, the CDR3 is TGTGCCAGCAGCGGAGGTGCGGGACAGGCCTACGAGCAGTACTTC.